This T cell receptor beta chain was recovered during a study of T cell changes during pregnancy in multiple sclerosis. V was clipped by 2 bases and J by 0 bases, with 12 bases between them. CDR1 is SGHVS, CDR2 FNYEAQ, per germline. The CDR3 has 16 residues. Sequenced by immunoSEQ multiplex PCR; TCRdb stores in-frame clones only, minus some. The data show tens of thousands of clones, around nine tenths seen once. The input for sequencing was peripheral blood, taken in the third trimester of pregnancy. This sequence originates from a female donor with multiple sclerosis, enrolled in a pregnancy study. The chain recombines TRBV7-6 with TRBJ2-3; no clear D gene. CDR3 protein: CASSLSEFSSTDTQYF. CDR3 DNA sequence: TGTGCCAGCAGCTTAAGTGAATTTAGTAGCACAGATACGCAGTATTTT.